These 3 T cell receptor beta chains originate from one sample sequenced in a study of cytomegalovirus exposure and HLA in healthy donors. The study ran its PCR with 60 Vbeta and 13 Jbeta primers. Assay used: immunoSEQ multiplex PCR; TCRdb lists only in-frame clones, some missing. The data show about 130,000 clones, approximately 77% seen once. Sample: PBMCs. These receptors all come from a man aged 25-45 years in good health and CMV-seronegative.

The chain carries TRBV27 and TRBJ2-7; D is ambiguous. The CDR3 covers 13 residues. Germline lookup yields CDR1 MNHEY and CDR2 SMNVEV (reference sequence). The V and J ends lost 4 bases and 6 bases respectively, with 13 bases between them. The CDR3 protein is CASSWSVSFEQYF. The CDR3 DNA sequence: TGTGCCAGCAGTTGGAGCGTCTCGTTCGAGCAGTACTTC.

This clone turned up a few times. V and J are TRBV6-1 and TRBJ1-5, with D maybe TRBD1 (6 bases). CDR3 length equals 15 residues. Between the trimmed V and J ends, which lost 5 bases and 5 bases, there was a span of 16 bases. In germline, CDR1 is MNHNS, CDR2 SASEGT. CDR3 amino acids: CASSPITGGDQPQHF. CDR3 sequence (DNA): TGTGCCAGCAGTCCGATCACGGGGGGCGATCAGCCCCAGCATTTT.

V and J are TRBV19 and TRBJ1-2, with 9 bases that match TRBD1. Unmatched junction bases numbered 5, after V lost 5 bases and J lost 4 bases. The CDR3 length is 14 residues. Germline V gives CDR1 LNHDA, CDR2 SQIVND (reference sequence). CDR3 region: CASSSGTGPYGYTF. As DNA, the CDR3 is TGTGCCAGTAGTTCCGGGACAGGGCCCTATGGCTACACCTTC.